These 12 T cell receptor beta chains were sequenced from one sample in a study of vaccination effects on CD4 cells after COVID-19. With the ViraFEST assay, the study expanded antigen-specific CD4+ T cells using viral peptide pools, then sequenced them. Cultured cells yielded isolated CD4+ T cells after nine to ten days. A PCR test confirmed that the person had SARS-CoV-2 infection between March and December 2020. It was two doses of either the BNT162b2 or mRNA-1273 vaccine that participants received. Produced via immunoSEQ multiplex PCR; TCRdb's table is partial and in-frame only. The sample yields about 18,000 clones, about 80% seen once. These TCRs' antigens remain unknown. Material: CD4+ T cells from PBMCs cultured with SARS-CoV-2 spike peptides, obtained after COVID-19 vaccination. These receptors came from a human donor who had a prior SARS-CoV-2 infection.

The chain joins TRBV6-2 or TRBV6-3 to TRBJ2-1; possibly TRBD1 for D (6 bases). The CDR3 contains 14 residues. Germline CDR1 reads MNHEY; CDR2 reads SVGEGT. The V and J ends lost 4 bases and 12 bases respectively, with 19 bases between them. The CDR3 DNA reads as TGTGCCAGCAGTTTGAGGACAGACGAATGGTGGCAGTTCTTC. Its protein is CASSLRTDEWWQFF.

The CDR3 spells CASSLGWGEKLFF. The CDR3, as DNA: TGTGCCAGCAGTTTGGGATGGGGCGAAAAACTGTTTTTT. V is TRBV12-3 or TRBV12-4 and J is TRBJ1-4, with D perhaps TRBD1 (5 bases). The CDR3 spans 13 residues. V lost 3 bases and J lost 8, with 10 bases in between.

There are a few counts of this clone. The chain is built from TRBV7-6 and TRBJ2-1; TRBD2 is a possible D gene (6 bases). Trimming took off 5 bases at V and 9 bases at J, with 20 bases between the two ends. Germline loops: CDR1 SGHVS, CDR2 FNYEAQ. CDR3 length: 15 amino acids. CDR3 protein: CASSPGLSGGGEQFF. As DNA, the CDR3 is TGTGCCAGCAGCCCCGGCCTATCCGGGGGTGGTGAGCAGTTCTTC.

The chain combines TRBV23-1 with TRBJ1-2, with a weak D call TRBD1 (6 bases). TRBV23-1 is an ORF, and what it does is uncertain. The CDR3 has 14 residues. Trimming cost V 4 bases and J 4 bases, with 13 bases left between them. CDR3 coding DNA: TGCGCCAGCAGTCGACCGGGACAACTCTATGGCTACACCTTC. Translated: CASSRPGQLYGYTF.

The V and J genes are TRBV7-2 and TRBJ2-1; possibly TRBD2 for D (5 bases). The CDR3 length is 15 residues. Trimming cost V 1 base and J 2 bases, with 9 bases left between them. Germline CDR1 reads SGHTA; CDR2 reads FQGNSA. CDR3 nucleotide sequence: TGTGCCAGCAGCTTAGACAGCGGTACCTACAATGAGCAGTTCTTC. This gives the protein CASSLDSGTYNEQFF.

This clone came up a few times. The rearrangement joins TRBV5-4 to TRBJ1-5; D is ambiguous. The V end was cut by 1 base, the J end by 6 bases, with 5 bases between. The germline gives CDR1 SGHNT, CDR2 YYREEE (reference sequence). This CDR3 has 12 amino acids. CDR3 residues: CASSLYGQPQHF. The CDR3 DNA follows: TGTGCCAGCAGCTTGTATGGTCAGCCCCAGCATTTT.

The CDR3 coding sequence is TGTGCCAGCAACCGACAGGATAGCAATCAGCCCCAGCATTTT. Protein: CASNRQDSNQPQHF. V and J are TRBV2 and TRBJ1-5, with D tentatively TRBD1 (6 bases). V was clipped by 7 bases and J by 0 bases, with 10 bases between them. Germline V gives CDR1 SNHLY, CDR2 FYNNEI. There are 14 residues in the CDR3.

This chain uses TRBV11-2 with TRBJ2-7, with 9 bases identical to TRBD2. In germline, CDR1 is SGHAT, CDR2 FQNNGV. J was trimmed by 2 bases and V by 3 bases; bases with no gene match: 5. The CDR3 sequence is 15 residues long. The CDR3 DNA follows: TGTGCCAGCAGCTTGCAGCGGGGGGAAACCTACGAGCAGTACTTC. Translated: CASSLQRGETYEQYF.

As to this clone: At one end, the junction sequence differs from germline, possibly due to a read error. V usage is TRBV5-5 and J usage is TRBJ2-5; D tentatively reads TRBD1 or TRBD2 (7 bases each). This CDR3 spans 15 amino acids. CDR1 and CDR2 from the germline V gene are SGHKS and YYEKEE (reference sequence). CDR3: CASSAGAGTVLIPHF. In nucleotides, the CDR3 is TGTGCCAGCAGCGCGGGAGCCGGGACAGTCCTAATTCCCCACTTC.

The J gene is TRBJ2-7, the V gene TRBV4-2; D is ambiguous. V was cut by 3 bases and J by 2 bases, with 5 bases left in between. This CDR3 spans 12 amino acids. Germline-derived CDR1 and CDR2 are LGHNA and YNFKEQ. CDR3 nucleotide sequence: TGTGCCAGCAGCCAGGACGCCTACGAGCAGTACTTC. This translates into CASSQDAYEQYF.

The chain uses TRBV7-3 and TRBJ2-3; unclear D gene. Germline V gives CDR1 SGHTA, CDR2 FQGTGA. The CDR3 covers 13 residues. Trimming removed 5 bases at V and 2 bases at J, with 8 bases between. The CDR3, as DNA: TGTGCCAGCAGCCGAGACCCCACAGATACGCAGTATTTT. Translated, it gives CASSRDPTDTQYF.

This rearrangement joins TRBV18 to TRBJ2-2; a weak D match, TRBD2 (6 bases). The CDR3 consists of 16 residues. V was clipped by 3 bases and J by 3 bases, with 14 bases between them. Germline V gene data show CDR1 as KGHSH and CDR2 as LQKENI. Here the CDR3 DNA reads TGTGCCAGCTCACCCGTGACTAGAACGTACACCGGGGAGCTGTTTTTT. Its protein product is CASSPVTRTYTGELFF. Supplemented by reference TRBV18 and TRBJ2-2, the full variable domain reads NAGVMQNPRHLVRRRGQEARLRCSPMKGHSHVYWYRQLPEEGLKFMVYLQKENIIDESGMPKERFSAEFPKEGPSILRIQQVVRGDSAAYFCASSPVTRTYTGELFFGEGSRLTVL.